One and the same sample provided the 26 T cell receptor beta chains below, sequenced in a study of T cells after yellow fever vaccination. TCRdb reprocessed the 5' RACE reads with MiXCR, giving one entry per CDR3 protein. The sample holds 500,000 to 650,000 distinct CDR3 sequences, roughly an eighth seen once. The material sequenced was PBMCs, taken on the day of the yellow fever booster vaccination. Source of these receptors: a man aged 25-45 years who received the YFV17D yellow fever vaccine.

This clonotype was recorded a few times. The chain is built from TRBV11-2 and TRBJ2-1; D is perhaps TRBD2 (5 bases). The CDR3 spans 14 residues. The germline V gene has CDR1 SGHAT and CDR2 FQNNGV. Between the trimmed V and J ends, which lost 1 base and 6 bases, there was a span of 10 bases. In DNA form, the CDR3 reads TGTGCCAGCAGCTTAGGCGGGCCCGTCAATGAGCAGTTCTTC. This translates into CASSLGGPVNEQFF.

This chain uses TRBV7-2 with TRBJ2-5, with a weak D call TRBD1 (6 bases). The CDR3 covers 14 residues. From germline, CDR1 is SGHTA and CDR2 FQGNSA. Between the trimmed V and J ends, which lost 6 bases and 7 bases, there was a span of 18 bases. The CDR3 nucleotides read TGTGCCAGCAGTTTCGGGACACCATTGGGGACCCAGTACTTC. Its protein product is CASSFGTPLGTQYF.

The chain recombines TRBV20-1 with TRBJ2-3; TRBD1 might be the D (5 bases). V was cut by 1 base and J by 5 bases, with 10 bases left in between. Germline-derived CDR1 and CDR2 are DFQATT and SNEGSKA (reference sequence). The CDR3 spans 13 residues. Written as DNA, the CDR3 is TGCAGTGCTAGAGTAGGGGCTGGAGATACGCAGTATTTT. It encodes CSARVGAGDTQYF.

This rearrangement joins TRBV30 to TRBJ2-1, with TRBD2 matching over 9 bases. This CDR3 comprises 15 residues. Unmatched junction bases numbered 5, after V lost 1 base and J lost 4 bases. CDR1 GTSNPN and CDR2 SVGIG come from the germline V gene (reference sequence). CDR3 loop: CAWSALAGAYNEQFF. CDR3 DNA: TGTGCCTGGAGTGCCTTAGCGGGAGCTTACAATGAGCAGTTCTTC.

Only a few counts were recorded for this clonotype. This chain uses TRBV29-1 with TRBJ2-3; unclear D gene. Trimming cost V 7 bases and J 6 bases, with 11 bases left between them. This CDR3 contains 11 residues. Germline V gene sequence: CDR1 SQVTM, CDR2 ANQGSEA. CDR3 bases: TGCAGCGCTTTAGTCCCCGATACGCAGTATTTT. Translated, it gives CSALVPDTQYF.

The chain couples TRBV5-5 to TRBJ1-2; 9 positions agree with TRBD1. Germline lookup yields CDR1 SGHKS and CDR2 YYEKEE (reference sequence). Trimming removed 4 bases from V and 0 bases from J; junction bases left unmatched: 4. The CDR3 length is 15 residues. In DNA form, the CDR3 reads TGTGCCAGCAGCCCCGGGACAGGGTCTAACTATGGCTACACCTTC. Its protein product is CASSPGTGSNYGYTF.

The sample holds many counts of this clonotype. This chain uses TRBV7-9 with TRBJ2-3; D ambiguous. The V and J ends lost 6 bases and 14 bases respectively, with 9 bases between them. There are 9 residues in the CDR3. CDR1 and CDR2 (germline): SEHNR, FQNEAQ (reference sequence). The CDR3 loop reads CASSLDPYF. The CDR3 region has the DNA TGTGCCAGCAGTCTAGACCCGTATTTT.

This clonotype turned up a few times. The rearrangement joins TRBV10-1 to TRBJ1-4, with 7 bases lining up with TRBD1. Germline values: CDR1 WNHNN, CDR2 SYGVQD (reference sequence). The CDR3 is 17 residues long. V lost 7 bases, J lost 0 bases, and 11 bases stayed unmatched. CDR3 residues: CASTKGQPVATNEKLFF. The CDR3 DNA reads TGCGCCAGCACTAAGGGACAGCCAGTTGCAACTAATGAAAAACTGTTTTTT.

This clonotype has just a few counts. The chain couples TRBV6-2 or TRBV6-3 to TRBJ2-5, with D perhaps matching TRBD2 (6 bases). Trimming cost V 8 bases and J 0 bases, with 10 bases left between them. The CDR3 runs 13 residues. CDR1 and CDR2 from the germline V gene are MNHEY and SVGEGT. The CDR3 spells CASGTQYQETQYF. For the CDR3, the DNA is TGTGCCAGCGGGACTCAGTACCAAGAGACCCAGTACTTC.

The chain recombines TRBV6-1 with TRBJ2-2; D is ambiguous. Germline loops: CDR1 MNHNS, CDR2 SASEGT. The CDR3 is 11 residues long. Trimming removed 8 bases from V and 4 bases from J, with 5 bases in between. The CDR3 DNA reads as TGTGCCAGCCACAGCACCGGGGAGCTGTTTTTT. Translating it yields CASHSTGELFF.

This clonotype was observed a few times. The CDR3 coding sequence is TGTGCCAGCAGCCCGGACCTAACACACGATACGCAGTATTTT. Protein product: CASSPDLTHDTQYF. The rearrangement links TRBV7-9 to TRBJ2-3, with D hard to call. CDR3 length: 14 amino acids. The V end was cut by 5 bases, the J end by 6 bases, with 15 bases between. The V gene's germline CDR1 is SEHNR and CDR2 FQNEAQ (reference sequence).

In its sample, this clonotype was seen many times. This chain joins TRBV10-3 and TRBJ2-1, with D possibly being TRBD2 (6 bases). This CDR3 region has 15 residues. V shed 0 bases and J shed 3 bases, with 9 bases lying between them. Looked up from germline, CDR1 is ENHRY and CDR2 is SYGVKD. CDR3 nucleotides: TGTGCCATCAGTGAGTCGACGGGAGACTACAATGAGCAGTTCTTC. It translates to CAISESTGDYNEQFF.

This chain joins TRBV28 and TRBJ2-7; either TRBD1 or TRBD2 may fit D (5 bases each). In germline, CDR1 is MDHEN, CDR2 SYDVKM. The ends were cut back, 2 bases at V and 3 bases at J, with 14 bases in the middle. The CDR3 loop spans 15 amino acids. The CDR3 reads CASSLRTFRGYEQYF. In nucleotides, the CDR3 is TGTGCCAGCAGTTTAAGGACATTCCGGGGCTACGAGCAGTACTTC.

This clonotype appeared many times. The chain uses TRBV12-3 or TRBV12-4 and TRBJ2-7; TRBD2 is a possible D gene (6 bases). This CDR3 is built from 14 residues. Trimming took off 3 bases at V and 2 bases at J, with 11 bases between the two ends. CDR3 coding DNA: TGTGCCAGCAGTTTGATGGGAGGCCCCTACGAGCAGTACTTC. Translating it yields CASSLMGGPYEQYF.

The chain uses TRBV2 and TRBJ1-2; no clear D. CDR1 is SNHLY, CDR2 FYNNEI, per germline. The V end was cut by 1 base, the J end by 12 bases, with 9 bases between. The CDR3 has 11 residues. Written as DNA, the CDR3 is TGTGCCAGCAGTGAAGTCCCGGTCGACACCTTC. Translating it yields CASSEVPVDTF.

This clonotype was detected only a few times. CDR3: CASSVQGSNIQYF. In nucleotides, the CDR3 is TGTGCCAGCAGTGTCCAGGGTTCAAACATTCAGTACTTC. The chain couples TRBV2 to TRBJ2-4; possible D gene TRBD1, 5 bases. The length of the CDR3 is 13 residues. CDR1 is SNHLY, CDR2 FYNNEI, per germline. V was pared by 4 bases and J by 6 bases, with 10 bases between.

This clonotype came up a few times. This chain links TRBV11-2 with TRBJ2-5; 9 nucleotides align to TRBD1. The V gene end was trimmed by 5 bases and the J gene end by 0 bases; junction bases not matched to a gene: 13. Germline V gene data show CDR1 as SGHAT and CDR2 as FQNNGV. The CDR3 extends over 18 amino acids. The CDR3 region is CASSPTGGSPQYQETQYF. In DNA, the CDR3 is TGTGCCAGCAGCCCAACAGGGGGCTCCCCCCAGTACCAAGAGACCCAGTACTTC.

This clonotype was seen only a few times. The chain uses TRBV11-2 and TRBJ2-1; TRBD2 might be the D (5 bases). The ends were cut back, 2 bases at V and 5 bases at J, with 13 bases in the middle. This CDR3 has 15 amino acids. Germline loops: CDR1 SGHAT, CDR2 FQNNGV. CDR3 amino acids: CASSLRLAPDNEQFF. In DNA, the CDR3 is TGTGCCAGCAGCTTACGGTTAGCGCCCGACAATGAGCAGTTCTTC.

This clonotype has a handful of counts. The V and J genes are TRBV19 and TRBJ2-3, with 8 bases aligning to TRBD2. J was trimmed by 3 bases and V by 7 bases; bases with no gene match: 12. This CDR3 has 16 amino acids. Germline CDR1 is LNHDA and CDR2 is SQIVND (reference sequence). The CDR3: CASKATGTRSTDTQYF. Here the CDR3 DNA reads TGTGCCAGTAAAGCTACAGGGACTAGATCTACAGATACGCAGTATTTT.

In its sample, this clonotype was seen a few times. This chain connects TRBV5-8 to TRBJ2-1, with 8 bases lining up with TRBD1. The germline V gene has CDR1 SGHTS and CDR2 YDEGEE. Losses at the gene ends were 4 bases for V and 9 bases for J; bases not matched to a gene: 12. This CDR3 contains 15 residues. CDR3 nucleotide sequence: TGTGCCAGCAGCCTCCGGGACAGGTATCTCGGTGAGCAGTTCTTC. Protein product: CASSLRDRYLGEQFF. The entire variable domain, with the rest obtained from reference TRBV5-8 and TRBJ2-1, is as follows: EAGVTQSPTHLIKTRGQQATLRCSPISGHTSVYWYQQALGLGLQFLLWYDEGEERNRGNFPPRFSGRQFPNYSSELNVNALELEDSALYLCASSLRDRYLGEQFFGPGTRLTVL.

This clonotype was seen more than once but under ten times. In DNA, the CDR3 is TGCAGTGCTAGAGACACCGCCCGGGGGGCGCTGAACTATGGCTACACCTTC. This translates into CSARDTARGALNYGYTF. The gene calls are TRBV20-1 and TRBJ1-2; D may be TRBD1 (6 bases). Germline assignment: CDR1 DFQATT and CDR2 SNEGSKA (reference sequence). V was clipped by 0 bases and J by 2 bases, with 19 bases between them. The CDR3 is 17 amino acids.

The chain uses TRBV5-1 and TRBJ1-1; D is perhaps TRBD1 (5 bases). Trimming took 7 bases from V and 10 from J, leaving 29 bases between them. CDR1 is SGHRS, CDR2 YFSETQ, per germline. CDR3 size: 16 residues. This chain's CDR3 is CASSPLGTDGSWGAFF. For the CDR3, the DNA is TGCGCCAGCTCGCCTTTAGGGACGGACGGATCTTGGGGAGCTTTCTTT.

The chain is built from TRBV20-1 and TRBJ1-4; D might be TRBD1 (5 bases). The CDR3 covers 14 residues. V lost 6 bases to trimming and J lost 5 bases, with 16 bases between them. The germline V gene encodes CDR1 DFQATT and CDR2 SNEGSKA (reference sequence). The CDR3 is CSARAGPKNEKLFF. The CDR3 DNA is TGCAGTGCCCGAGCGGGACCGAAGAATGAAAAACTGTTTTTT.

This clonotype was seen just once. This sequence joins TRBV24-1 and TRBJ2-3; 13 positions agree with TRBD2. The V and J ends lost 9 bases and 0 bases, in that order; junction bases with no gene match: 5. The CDR3 is 16 residues long. In germline, CDR1 is KGHDR, CDR2 SFDVKD. The CDR3 DNA follows: TGTGCCACCCCGGGACTAGCGGGATCTAGCACAGATACGCAGTATTTT. It encodes CATPGLAGSSTDTQYF.

The chain employs TRBV20-1 and TRBJ2-1; TRBD2 matches 10 bases. The V segment lost 5 bases and the J segment 3 bases; nucleotides outside the gene matches: 4. This CDR3 region has 14 residues. Germline V gene sequence: CDR1 DFQATT, CDR2 SNEGSKA (reference sequence). Written as DNA, the CDR3 is TGCAGTGCTCAGCGGGAGGGGTACTACAATGAGCAGTTCTTC. This codes for CSAQREGYYNEQFF.

The chain joins TRBV20-1 to TRBJ2-1; perhaps TRBD2 as D (5 bases). CDR1 is DFQATT and CDR2 is SNEGSKA in the germline V gene (reference sequence). The CDR3 runs 13 residues. CDR3 sequence reads: CTAEALGYNEQFF. CDR3 DNA: TGCACCGCGGAGGCCTTGGGCTACAATGAGCAGTTCTTC.